This record covers a single T cell receptor beta chain. Authors' data handling: Nucleated cell number was recorded as an estimate derived from reference gene primer amplification. Produced via immunoSEQ multiplex PCR; TCRdb's table is partial and in-frame only. Clonal size and the V and J genes are those of that table, whereas D and trimming came from the DNA. The sample gives hundreds of thousands of clones, around 90% of which show up once; approximately 12% is in the top ten. The data belong to a study of blood T cell repertoires in COVID-19. The CDR3 covers 14 residues. Between the trimmed V and J ends, which lost 5 bases and 9 bases, there was a span of 17 bases. Per the germline V gene, CDR1 is MNHEY and CDR2 is SVGEGT.

The TCR comes from a woman under 30 who had recovered from COVID-19. Sequenced material: peripheral blood. This chain uses TRBV6-2 or TRBV6-3 with TRBJ2-1; the D is unclear. Written as DNA, the CDR3 is TGTGCCAGCAGTCAGACCCCGTACGGGTTTGAGCAGTTCTTC. Amino acids: CASSQTPYGFEQFF.